The rows below give T cell receptor beta chains drawn from one sample of a study of blood T cell repertoires in COVID-19. Produced via immunoSEQ multiplex PCR; TCRdb's table is partial and in-frame only. The repertoire holds 100,000 or so clones, with 88% as singletons. Sequenced sample: peripheral blood. These receptors all come from a woman between 55 and 75 years old with acute or convalescent COVID-19. Both conserved end residues are part of each CDR3. The D gene is left open where the match is weak. Clone size, where shown, is once, few, many, or a class for clones that have expanded.

d_call j_call clone_size v_call cdr3_nt cdr3_aa
TRBD2 TRBJ2-5 . TRBV2 TGTGCCAGCCATAAGGGTCCGGGACTAGCGGGAGGACGGGTGGAGACCCAGTACTTC CASHKGPGLAGGRVETQYF
. TRBJ2-1 . TRBV5-4 TGTGCCAGCAGCCTGCGGCCGGACAGCTCCTACAATGAGCAGTTCTTC CASSLRPDSSYNEQFF
. TRBJ2-1 . TRBV5-1 TGCGCCAGCAGCTTGGCGGTAGCCTCGAGCTCCTACAATGAGCAGTTCTTC CASSLAVASSSYNEQFF
TRBD1 TRBJ1-6 . TRBV3-1/TRBV3-2 TGTGCCAGCAGCCGAAACCGGGACAGGGGTTCACCCCTCCACTTT CASSRNRDRGSPLHF
TRBD2 TRBJ2-1 . TRBV6-5 TGTGCCAGCAGCCCCAGCGGGGCGGTCTACAATGAGCAGTTCTTC CASSPSGAVYNEQFF
. TRBJ1-5 . TRBV6-1 TGTGCCAGCAGTGAACAGGGGCGGGATCAGCCCCAGCATTTT CASSEQGRDQPQHF
TRBD2 TRBJ2-7 . TRBV11-2 TGTGCCAGCAGCTTAGCAGGTAGCGGGGGGGAGCAGTACTTC CASSLAGSGGEQYF
TRBD1 TRBJ1-6 . TRBV28 TGTGCCAGCAGTCGGACAGGGAACTCCTATAATTCACCCCTCCACTTT CASSRTGNSYNSPLHF
TRBD1 TRBJ1-2 . TRBV6-5 TGTGCCAGCAGCCAGCAGGGGGGACTGGGCTACACCTTC CASSQQGGLGYTF
. TRBJ2-2 . TRBV7-2 TGTGCCAGCAGCTCCGACTCCGGGAGAGCCGGGGAGCTGTTTTTT CASSSDSGRAGELFF
. TRBJ1-5 . TRBV12-3/TRBV12-4 TGTGCCAGCAGTCCCCGTCAGAATCAGCCCCAGCATTTT CASSPRQNQPQHF
TRBD1 TRBJ1-5 . TRBV2 TGTGCCAGCAGTGCTCGGACAGGGGGACAGCCCCAGCATTTT CASSARTGGQPQHF
. TRBJ2-1 . TRBV11-2 TGTGCCAGCAGCCCCCATCTGCGGAGTGGGTACAATGAGCAGTTCTTC CASSPHLRSGYNEQFF
TRBD1 TRBJ1-1 few TRBV6-1 TGTGCCAGCAGTGAAATCCTAGGACAGGAGGGTTTCTTT CASSEILGQEGFF
. TRBJ1-1 . TRBV19 TGTGCCAGTAGCCCGACAGCTTCGAACACTGAAGCTTTCTTT CASSPTASNTEAFF
. TRBJ2-7 . TRBV11-3 TGTGCCAGCAGCTTAGCTGGGGCCTTGTGGAACGAGCAGTACTTC CASSLAGALWNEQYF
. TRBJ1-2 . TRBV18 TGTGCCAGCTCACCGCGACAGCCTAACTATGGCTACACCTTC CASSPRQPNYGYTF
TRBD1 TRBJ1-1 few TRBV4-1 TGCGCCAGCAGCCATCCGGGACAGGGTTTATCTGAAGCTTTCTTT CASSHPGQGLSEAFF
TRBD1 TRBJ1-3 . TRBV14 TGTGCCAGCAGCTACCGGACAGGGTATACTTCTTGGGACACCATATATTTT CASSYRTGYTSWDTIYF
TRBD2 TRBJ2-1 . TRBV10-3 TGTGCCACTGGCGGGAGTGGGTACAATGAGCAGTTCTTC CATGGSGYNEQFF
. TRBJ2-1 . TRBV3-1/TRBV3-2 TGTGCCAGCAGCCGGGACTCCCTGCGGATCAATGAGCAGTTCTTC CASSRDSLRINEQFF
TRBD2 TRBJ2-1 . TRBV7-3 TGTGCCAGCAGCCCGCTGACAGCCCAAGTAGCGGGGTACAATGAGCAGTTCTTC CASSPLTAQVAGYNEQFF
. TRBJ2-3 once TRBV21-1 TGTGCCAGCAGCAAAACGAGGGGACTAGCGGGATTCACAGATACGCAGTATTTT CASSKTRGLAGFTDTQYF
TRBD2 TRBJ2-1 . TRBV6-6 TGTGCCAGCGGGAATCTAGCGGGAGGGTACAATGAGCAGTTCTTC CASGNLAGGYNEQFF
. TRBJ1-5 . TRBV30 TGTGCCTGGAGTGGAGTAGGGGGAAGCAATCAGCCCCAGCATTTT CAWSGVGGSNQPQHF
. TRBJ2-7 . TRBV18 TGTGCCAGCTCACCACTGGCAGGGGCGGGCTCCTACGAGCAGTACTTC CASSPLAGAGSYEQYF
. TRBJ1-1 few TRBV7-2 TGTGCCAGCAGCCCGCCAGGGAGGGGCACTGAAGCTTTCTTT CASSPPGRGTEAFF
. TRBJ2-2 . TRBV20-1 TGCAGTGCTAGTTTCGGGACGAACACCGGGGAGCTGTTTTTT CSASFGTNTGELFF
. TRBJ2-3 . TRBV27 TGTGCCAGCTCGGCAGGGGTTTATGGAGATACGCAGTATTTT CASSAGVYGDTQYF
. TRBJ2-7 . TRBV7-2 TGTGCCAGCAGCCACCCCTCGGGAGAGCAGTACTTC CASSHPSGEQYF
. TRBJ2-2 few TRBV27 TGTGCCAGCTGCTCTTGGGGCGGCGGGGAGCTGTTTTTT CASCSWGGGELFF
. TRBJ1-1 . TRBV12-3/TRBV12-4 TGTGCCAGCAGGACAGGTTTCAACACTGAAGCTTTCTTT CASRTGFNTEAFF
TRBD2 TRBJ2-3 . TRBV19 TGTGCCAGTAGTATAATTGGGAGGGTGAGCACAGATACGCAGTATTTT CASSIIGRVSTDTQYF
. TRBJ2-3 . TRBV10-3 TGTGCCATCAGTGATATCTCCCCCGTCGATACGCAGTATTTT CAISDISPVDTQYF
TRBD2 TRBJ2-1 . TRBV24-1 TGTGCCACCAGTGATTTTTCGACTAGCCGATACAATGAGCAGTTCTTC CATSDFSTSRYNEQFF
. TRBJ2-2 . TRBV11-3 TGTGCCAGCAGCTTTATAGGAGGTTCGGAGGCTTACACCGGGGAGCTGTTTTTT CASSFIGGSEAYTGELFF
. TRBJ1-3 once TRBV3-1/TRBV3-2 TGTGCCAGCAGCCAAGCGTTACAGCCCTCTGGAAACACCATATATTTT CASSQALQPSGNTIYF
. TRBJ1-5 few TRBV30 TGTGCCTGGAGTGTAGGTAGCCTTAATCAGCCCCAGCATTTT CAWSVGSLNQPQHF
. TRBJ2-5 once TRBV3-1/TRBV3-2 TGTGCCAGCAGCCAAGTTGGGAGTGGAGAGACCCAGTACTTC CASSQVGSGETQYF
. TRBJ2-1 . TRBV9 TGTGCCAGCAGCGTAACTCCCCTCTATGGTGATGAGCAGTTCTTC CASSVTPLYGDEQFF
TRBD2 TRBJ2-5 . TRBV7-9 TGTGCCAGCAGCTTAGAGAGACTAGCGGGAGGAGAAGAGACCCAGTACTTC CASSLERLAGGEETQYF
. TRBJ2-2 few TRBV10-3 TGTGCCATCAGGAGGGATGCGAACACCGGGGAGCTGTTTTTT CAIRRDANTGELFF
. TRBJ2-4 . TRBV21-1 TGTGCCAGCAGCAAAGCCCAGGGCTGCAAAAACATTCAGTACTTC CASSKAQGCKNIQYF
TRBD1 TRBJ2-6 few TRBV9 TGTGCCAGCAGCCCTCGGCAGGGGGCAACTGGGGCCAACGTCCTGACTTTC CASSPRQGATGANVLTF
. TRBJ2-5 once TRBV2 TGTGCCAGCATCCCCTGGCAGGGAGGCCAAGAGACCCAGTACTTC CASIPWQGGQETQYF
TRBD1 TRBJ2-7 . TRBV29-1 TGCAGCGTTGGACAGGGCAGCTCCTACGAGCAGTACTTC CSVGQGSSYEQYF
. TRBJ1-2 . TRBV9 TGTGCCAGCAGCCCCACCTTCGGGGGGCCACCCTATGGCTACACCTTC CASSPTFGGPPYGYTF
. TRBJ2-2 . TRBV7-3 TGTGCCAGCAGCGCTTCGCGGGTAACCGGGGAGCTGTTTTTT CASSASRVTGELFF
. TRBJ2-7 . TRBV19 TGTGCCAGTAGTATGGGGCCCGGCGAGCAGTACTTC CASSMGPGEQYF
. TRBJ2-2 . TRBV2 TGTGCCAGCACCGACCTTACCGGAGCCACCGGGGAGCTGTTTTTT CASTDLTGATGELFF
. TRBJ1-1 . TRBV14 TGTGCCAGCAGCCTAACTATGAACACTGAAGCTTTCTTT CASSLTMNTEAFF
TRBD2 TRBJ2-3 . TRBV5-1 TGCGCCAGCAGCAACCAGAGCGGGAGAAGGAGGTATACGCAGTATTTT CASSNQSGRRRYTQYF
. TRBJ2-4 . TRBV28 TGTGCCGTCGGACTAGCCAAAAACATTCAGTACTTC CAVGLAKNIQYF
. TRBJ2-7 . TRBV5-1 TGCGCCAGCAGCTTGGAGTCGACTTCCTACGAGCAGTACTTC CASSLESTSYEQYF
. TRBJ1-2 . TRBV14 TGTGCCAGCAGCCAAGAAGCCAGGAACTATGGCTACACCTTC CASSQEARNYGYTF
TRBD2 TRBJ2-5 . TRBV2 TGTGCCAGCAGTTTAACTAGCGGGAAGGCTGGGTACTTC CASSLTSGKAGYF
. TRBJ1-1 . TRBV13 TGTGCCAGCAGCTTAGATCCGTTAATGAACACTGAAGCTTTCTTT CASSLDPLMNTEAFF
. TRBJ1-1 . TRBV5-4 TGTGCCAGCAGCTTGACCGGTAGGAACACTGAAGCTTTCTTT CASSLTGRNTEAFF
. TRBJ2-7 . TRBV3-1/TRBV3-2 TGTGCCAGCAGCCAAGTAGACCACGGGGAGCAGTACTTC CASSQVDHGEQYF
TRBD1 TRBJ2-1 . TRBV24-1 TGTGCCACCAGCGGGGGACAGGGCAGCTACAATGAGCAGTTCTTC CATSGGQGSYNEQFF